The clone carrying this T cell receptor (beta chain) was recorded only once. Antigen specificity is unknown. TCRdb re-called the reads through MiXCR, storing one row per CDR3 protein. The data show 310,000 or so distinct CDR3 sequences, 20% to 25% seen once. The entry originates in a study of T cell repertoires in cytomegalovirus infection. This CDR3 comprises 14 residues. Trimming at V came to 4 bases and at J to 8 bases, leaving 6 bases not matched to a gene. Germline values: CDR1 SNHLY, CDR2 FYNNEI. The chain is built from TRBV2 and TRBJ1-4; 8 nucleotides align to TRBD1. This TCR came from a human donor in good health (CMV status not recorded). Some clones in this sample may be carry-over from other donors' samples. The sample here was cultured PBMCs, taken from culture after CMV antigen stimulation. The CDR3 DNA is TGTGCCAGCAGTGGATGGGACAGGATCGAAAAACTGTTTTTT. As protein: CASSGWDRIEKLFF.